A selection of T cell receptor beta chains follows, all from one sample in a study of cytomegalovirus exposure and HLA in healthy donors. Sequencing used immunoSEQ multiplex PCR; TCRdb keeps in-frame clones, though not all of them. The sample lists fewer than 130,000 clones; 78% were seen once. Sequencing was carried out using PBMCs. The receptors originated from a woman aged 30 to 39 in good health and CMV-seronegative. Each CDR3 is given with its conserved first and last residue.

V gene: TRBV2
CDR3 length: 11
CDR3 protein: CASSEQVTAFF

V gene: TRBV4-1
CDR3 length: 17
CDR3 protein: CASSPLAGGPNTGELFF

V gene: TRBV2
CDR3 length: 14
CDR3 protein: CASSEALQGGEQYF

V gene: TRBV5-1
CDR3 length: 15
CDR3 protein: CASSSNRGIDTEAFF

V gene: TRBV28
CDR3 length: 14
CDR3 protein: CASSFPGGEETQYF

V gene: TRBV14
CDR3 length: 14
CDR3 protein: CASSSMGLAVTQYF

V gene: TRBV27
CDR3 length: 15
CDR3 protein: CASSFGGSSYNEQFF

V gene: TRBV4-3
CDR3 length: 15
CDR3 protein: CASSQSGRAFGELFF

V gene: TRBV6-5
CDR3 length: 14
CDR3 protein: CASQTGRSSYEQYF

V gene: TRBV6-4
CDR3 length: 13
CDR3 protein: CASSDSSHDTQYF

V gene: TRBV4-2
CDR3 length: 13
CDR3 protein: CASSQPKNTEAFF

V gene: TRBV27
CDR3 length: 15
CDR3 protein: CASSDLGGAAYEQYF